Shown below are 30 T cell receptor beta chains from a single sample sequenced in a study of control samples from healthy donors and cancer patients. The table came from immunoSEQ multiplex PCR; TCRdb's copy has only in-frame clones and leaves some out. This table has around 170,000 clones, around 90% appearing once. The sample was blood. The receptors come from a woman aged 30 to 39 in good health.

In this sample, this clone turned up a few times. CDR3 amino acids: CASSPSGGATAQYF. CDR3 DNA sequence: TGTGCCAGCAGCCCTAGCGGGGGGGCCACGGCCCAGTACTTC. The rearrangement joins TRBV3-1 (or the pseudogene TRBV3-2) to TRBJ2-5; 12 nucleotides line up with TRBD2. Germline V CDR1 and CDR2: LGHDT, YNNKEL (reference sequence). Losses at the gene ends were 4 bases for V and 9 bases for J; bases not matched to a gene: 6. This CDR3 has 14 residues.

V and J are TRBV3-1 (or the pseudogene TRBV3-2) and TRBJ1-5; tentative D call: TRBD1 (6 bases). CDR1 is LGHDT and CDR2 is YNNKEL in the germline V gene (reference sequence). This CDR3 has 15 amino acids. The ends were cut back, 0 bases at V and 7 bases at J, with 13 bases in the middle. This CDR3 is CASSQDITGSQPQHF. CDR3 coding DNA: TGTGCCAGCAGCCAAGATATCACAGGGTCCCAGCCCCAGCATTTT.

The rearrangement uses TRBV5-1 and TRBJ2-5; the D is unclear. Germline V lookup: CDR1 SGHRS, CDR2 YFSETQ. There are 13 residues in the CDR3. V shed 1 base and J shed 1 base, with 5 bases lying between them. The CDR3 nucleotides are TGCGCCAGCAGCTTGAACGGCCAAGAGACCCAGTACTTC. Amino acid sequence: CASSLNGQETQYF.

The chain combines TRBV29-1 with TRBJ2-7, with D tentatively TRBD2 (6 bases). Trimming took 6 bases from V and 0 from J, leaving 12 bases between them. The CDR3 sequence is 13 residues long. CDR1 and CDR2 (germline): SQVTM, ANQGSEA. CDR3 coding DNA: TGCAGCGTGGGTAGCGGAGACTCCTACGAGCAGTACTTC. Translated, it gives CSVGSGDSYEQYF.

V is TRBV25-1 and J is TRBJ1-2; the D is unclear. Looked up from germline, CDR1 is MGHDK and CDR2 is SYGVNS. The length of the CDR3 is 14 residues. With 4 bases removed from V and 6 bases from J, the gap between germline ends came to 15 bases. CDR3 DNA sequence: TGTGCCAGCAGTGCCCAGGAATTATATAATGGCTACACCTTC. The encoded protein is CASSAQELYNGYTF.

This sequence joins TRBV5-5 and TRBJ2-7; no definite D call. V lost 0 bases and J lost 0, with 7 bases in between. The CDR3 sequence is 14 residues long. CDR1 SGHKS and CDR2 YYEKEE come from the germline V gene (reference sequence). CDR3 amino acids: CASSLAPSSYEQYF. The DNA of the CDR3 is TGTGCCAGCAGCTTGGCACCGAGCTCCTACGAGCAGTACTTC.

DNA for the CDR3: TGCGCCAGCAGCTTGGGACGTTCAGGTGAAAAACTGTTTTTT. Residues: CASSLGRSGEKLFF. V is TRBV5-1 and J is TRBJ1-4; D is ambiguous. V shed 0 bases and J shed 7 bases, with 10 bases lying between them. The CDR3 has 14 residues. CDR1 is SGHRS, CDR2 YFSETQ, per germline.

The chain uses TRBV7-8 and TRBJ2-2; D unresolved. The CDR3 is made up of 16 amino acids. Germline values: CDR1 SGHVS, CDR2 FQNEAQ. Trimming took 5 bases from V and 4 from J, leaving 17 bases between them. DNA for the CDR3: TGTGCCAGCAGCCCCCTGACTCGCTACGGCACCGGGGAGCTGTTTTTT. This gives the protein CASSPLTRYGTGELFF.

Remarks on this clone: One end of the junction fails to match germline, which may point to a read error. The chain carries TRBV2 and TRBJ1-5, with TRBD1 identical over 11 bases. The length of the CDR3 is 15 residues. CDR1 is SNHLY, CDR2 FYNNEI, per germline. Here the CDR3 DNA reads TGTGCCAGCAGAGAAGGACAGGGGGCAACCGGGCCCCAGCATTTT. This gives the protein CASREGQGATGPQHF.

V usage is TRBV6-4 and J usage is TRBJ2-1; D perhaps matches TRBD2 (5 bases). CDR1 MRHNA and CDR2 SNTAGT come from the germline V gene. The CDR3 runs 14 residues. Trimming shortened V by 4 bases and J by 2 bases, and 9 bases separated the two germline ends. The CDR3 loop reads CASSVDYTYNEQFF. Here the CDR3 DNA reads TGTGCCAGCAGTGTCGACTACACCTACAATGAGCAGTTCTTC.

J is TRBJ2-7 and V is TRBV27; 7 bases fit TRBD1. Germline V lookup: CDR1 MNHEY, CDR2 SMNVEV (reference sequence). V shed 3 bases and J 4 bases; nucleotides not matched to a gene: 9. The CDR3 has 15 amino acids. The CDR3 is CASSFLRDSGYEQYF. The DNA for the CDR3 is TGTGCCAGCAGTTTTCTCAGGGACAGTGGATACGAGCAGTACTTC.

This chain joins TRBV3-1 (or the pseudogene TRBV3-2) and TRBJ1-4, with D perhaps TRBD1 (5 bases). V was clipped by 4 bases and J by 4 bases, with 10 bases between them. From germline, CDR1 is LGHDT and CDR2 YNNKEL (reference sequence). There are 14 residues in the CDR3. The CDR3 bases are TGTGCCAGCAGCCCTCGACAGATTAATGAAAAACTGTTTTTT. Its translation: CASSPRQINEKLFF.

The genes are TRBV10-3 and TRBJ2-5; 9 nucleotides agree with TRBD1. This CDR3 has 15 residues. Unmatched junction bases numbered 8, after V lost 6 bases and J lost 3 bases. Germline CDR1 reads ENHRY; CDR2 reads SYGVKD. The CDR3 here is CAIRRDTGGEETQYF. As DNA, the CDR3 is TGTGCCATCAGACGGGACACAGGGGGCGAAGAGACCCAGTACTTC.

This chain uses TRBV5-1 with TRBJ1-2; D possibly corresponds to TRBD1 (5 bases). In germline, CDR1 is SGHRS, CDR2 YFSETQ. The CDR3 runs 16 residues. V was cut by 2 bases and J by 1 base, with 15 bases left in between. CDR3 bases: TGCGCCAGCAGCTTTAGACAAACAGGCGATAACTATGGCTACACCTTC. Translation gives CASSFRQTGDNYGYTF. The full variable domain, rest sourced from reference TRBV5-1 and TRBJ1-2, is KAGVTQTPRYLIKTRGQQVTLSCSPISGHRSVSWYQQTPGQGLQFLFEYFSETQRNKGNFPGRFSGRQFSNSRSEMNVSTLELGDSALYLCASSFRQTGDNYGYTFGSGTRLTVV.

J is TRBJ1-2 and V is TRBV7-8; weak D call: TRBD1 (6 bases). Germline CDR1 and CDR2: SGHVS and FQNEAQ. The CDR3 is 14 residues long. V lost 5 bases to trimming and J lost 4 bases, with 14 bases between them. CDR3 DNA: TGTGCCAGCAGCCGCGGTGGGGGCGGCTATGGCTACACCTTC. Translating it yields CASSRGGGGYGYTF.

This clone was found once. V usage is TRBV27 and J usage is TRBJ1-1, with TRBD1 identical over 7 bases. Germline CDR1 MNHEY, CDR2 SMNVEV (reference sequence). J lost 6 bases, V lost 3 bases, and 1 base had no gene match. The CDR3 sequence is 12 residues long. CDR3 in amino acids: CASSFTGAEAFF. CDR3 coding DNA: TGTGCCAGCAGTTTTACAGGGGCTGAAGCTTTCTTT.

Here the CDR3 reads CASSNGGVYEQYF. In DNA, the CDR3 is TGTGCCAGTAGTAACGGGGGCGTTTACGAGCAGTACTTC. The genes are TRBV19 and TRBJ2-7; D is possibly TRBD1 or TRBD2 (6 bases each). V was pared by 4 bases and J by 4 bases, with 11 bases between. The germline gives CDR1 LNHDA, CDR2 SQIVND (reference sequence). The CDR3 is 13 residues long.

The chain combines TRBV7-9 with TRBJ2-2; tentatively, D is TRBD2 (6 bases). The CDR3 has 15 amino acids. Germline V gives CDR1 SEHNR, CDR2 FQNEAQ (reference sequence). The ends were cut back, 3 bases at V and 6 bases at J, with 14 bases in the middle. In DNA, the CDR3 is TGTGCCAGCAGCTTGGGTAGCGGTGGGGCCGGGGAGCTGTTTTTT. Amino acids: CASSLGSGGAGELFF.

For the CDR3, the DNA is TGTGCCAGCAGTTCCCTGGACTACGAGCAGTACGTC. Translation gives CASSSLDYEQYV. The genes are TRBV6-2 or TRBV6-3 and TRBJ2-7, with D uncertain. This CDR3 is 12 amino acids long. CDR1 is MNHEY and CDR2 is SVGEGT in the germline V gene. Between the trimmed V and J ends, which lost 4 bases and 3 bases, there was a span of 7 bases.

The chain combines TRBV9 with TRBJ2-3, with D tentatively TRBD2 (5 bases). Germline V gene lookup returns CDR1 SGDLS and CDR2 YYNGEE. This CDR3 region has 13 residues. V was shortened by 4 bases and J by 6 bases, with 12 bases between the two germline ends. The CDR3 DNA reads as TGTGCCAGCAGCTCTGGAGGTACCGATACGCAGTATTTT. As protein: CASSSGGTDTQYF.

The CDR3 bases are TGTGCCAGCAGTTTAAAGGGTGATCAGCCCCAGCATTTT. Encoded protein: CASSLKGDQPQHF. The chain uses TRBV28 and TRBJ1-5; D call uncertain. Trimming pared 2 bases from V and 5 bases from J, leaving 7 bases between. Germline assignment: CDR1 MDHEN and CDR2 SYDVKM. CDR3 length equals 13 residues.

About this clone itself: Additional DNA sequences in this sample encode the identical CDR3. The genes are TRBV7-2 and TRBJ2-7; 7 bases match TRBD2. CDR3 length equals 14 residues. Germline loops: CDR1 SGHTA, CDR2 FQGNSA. Germline trimming cut 5 bases from V and 3 bases from J; bases unmatched to any gene: 7. CDR3 residues: CASSPSGRFYEQYF. Here the CDR3 DNA reads TGTGCCAGCAGCCCTAGCGGCAGATTCTACGAGCAGTACTTC.

CDR3 amino acids: CASSWGGQEGTDTQYF. CDR3 in DNA: TGTGCCAGCAGCTGGGGGGGGCAGGAAGGGACAGATACGCAGTATTTT. The genes are TRBV7-8 and TRBJ2-3; D is perhaps TRBD2 (7 bases). In germline, CDR1 is SGHVS, CDR2 FQNEAQ. There are 16 residues in the CDR3. Trimming shortened V by 4 bases and J by 3 bases, and 17 bases separated the two germline ends.

This chain uses TRBV6-2 or TRBV6-3 with TRBJ2-3; the D is unclear. The CDR3 has 14 residues. V was shortened by 2 bases and J by 2 bases, with 8 bases between the two germline ends. Looked up from germline, CDR1 is MNHEY and CDR2 is SVGEGT. The CDR3 loop reads CASSYGAATDTQYF. DNA of the CDR3: TGTGCCAGCAGTTACGGTGCGGCCACAGATACGCAGTATTTT.

Only a few counts were recorded for this clone. The genes are TRBV6-5 and TRBJ1-5; no reliable D call. V shed 2 bases and J shed 5 bases, with 7 bases lying between them. Per germline, CDR1 MNHEY and CDR2 SVGAGI. The CDR3 has 13 amino acids. CDR3 sequence reads: CASSYRRDQPQHF. Written as DNA, the CDR3 is TGTGCCAGCAGTTACAGGAGAGATCAGCCCCAGCATTTT.

The rearrangement joins TRBV7-2 to TRBJ1-1, with TRBD1 as a possible D gene (6 bases). V lost 4 bases, J lost 5 bases, and 11 bases lay in between. This CDR3 has 13 residues. CDR1 is SGHTA and CDR2 is FQGNSA in the germline V gene. The CDR3, as DNA: TGTGCCAGCAGCTCCCACAGGGCTACTGAAGCTTTCTTT. This gives the protein CASSSHRATEAFF.

This clone showed up just once. The chain employs TRBV6-6 and TRBJ1-3; D is possibly TRBD1 (5 bases). The V gene's germline CDR1 is MNHNY and CDR2 SVGAGI (reference sequence). This CDR3 spans 15 amino acids. Between the trimmed V and J ends, which lost 3 bases and 0 bases, there was a span of 9 bases. CDR3 protein: CASSYRGYSGNTIYF. The CDR3 DNA reads as TGTGCCAGCAGTTATAGGGGCTACTCTGGAAACACCATATATTTT.

The chain employs TRBV5-4 and TRBJ2-2; the D is unclear. Germline CDR1 reads SGHNT; CDR2 reads YYREEE (reference sequence). There are 16 residues in the CDR3. V dropped 2 bases and J dropped 2 bases, with 13 bases sitting between them. DNA of the CDR3: TGTGCCAGCAGCTTTCCGTCAGCGATTAACACCGGGGAGCTGTTTTTT. Residues: CASSFPSAINTGELFF.

CDR3 sequence (DNA): TGTGCCAGTAGCGATAACTATGGCTACACCTTC. Protein: CASSDNYGYTF. The rearrangement uses TRBV19 and TRBJ1-2; D remains unclear. The ends were cut back, 6 bases at V and 1 base at J, with 3 bases in the middle. Germline V lookup: CDR1 LNHDA, CDR2 SQIVND (reference sequence). This CDR3 spans 11 amino acids. The full variable domain, its missing parts supplied by reference TRBV19 and TRBJ1-2, is DGGITQSPKYLFRKEGQNVTLSCEQNLNHDAMYWYRQDPGQGLRLIYYSQIVNDFQKGDIAEGYSVSREKKESFPLTVTSAQKNPTAFYLCASSDNYGYTFGSGTRLTVV.

This chain connects TRBV19 to TRBJ2-3; TRBD2 matches 12 bases. CDR3 length: 13 amino acids. Trimming took 8 bases from V and 7 from J; bases not matched to a gene: 4. The V gene's germline CDR1 is LNHDA and CDR2 SQIVND (reference sequence). For the CDR3, the DNA is TGTGCCAGTGGTACTAGCGGGAGGAATACGCAGTATTTT. It encodes CASGTSGRNTQYF.